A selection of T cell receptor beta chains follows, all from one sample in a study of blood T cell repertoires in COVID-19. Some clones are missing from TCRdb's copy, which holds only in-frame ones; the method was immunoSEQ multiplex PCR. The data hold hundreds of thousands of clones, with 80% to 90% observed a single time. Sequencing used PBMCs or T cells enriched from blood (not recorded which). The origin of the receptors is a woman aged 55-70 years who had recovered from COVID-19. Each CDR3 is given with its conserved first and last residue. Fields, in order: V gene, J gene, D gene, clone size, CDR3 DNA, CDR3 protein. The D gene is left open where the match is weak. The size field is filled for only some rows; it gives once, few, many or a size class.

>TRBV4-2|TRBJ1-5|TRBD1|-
TGTGCCAGCAGCCAAACCTGGACAGGGGGTCAGCCCCAGCATTTT
CASSQTWTGGQPQHF
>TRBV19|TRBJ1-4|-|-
TGTGCCAGTAGTAGTGGGGCCGTACCCGGTGAAAAACTGTTTTTT
CASSSGAVPGEKLFF
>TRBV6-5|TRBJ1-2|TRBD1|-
TGTGCCAGCGCTATGACAGGGAGCTATGGCTACACCTTC
CASAMTGSYGYTF
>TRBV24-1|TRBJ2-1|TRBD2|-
TGTGCCACCAGTGATGCCTTAGCGGGGGATGAGCAGTTCTTC
CATSDALAGDEQFF
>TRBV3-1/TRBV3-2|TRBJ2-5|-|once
TGTGCCAGCAGCCAAGATTCCCCAGGGAAAGAGACCCAGTACTTC
CASSQDSPGKETQYF
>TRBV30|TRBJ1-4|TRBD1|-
TGTGCCTGGAGTTGGCCGACAGGGGTGTTTGGGGAACTGTTTTTT
CAWSWPTGVFGELFF
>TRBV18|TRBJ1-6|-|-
TGTGCCAGCTCACCAGGGGCTGGGCATTCACCCCTCCACTTT
CASSPGAGHSPLHF
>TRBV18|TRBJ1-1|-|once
TGTGCCAGCTCACCACCGTGGAGCACGAACACTGAAGCTTTCTTT
CASSPPWSTNTEAFF
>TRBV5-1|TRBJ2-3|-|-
TGCGCCAGCAGCTCGTTGACAGGCAGCACAGATACGCAGTATTTT
CASSSLTGSTDTQYF
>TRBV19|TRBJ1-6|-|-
TGTGCCAGTTGCTCATCAGGGTGGGATTCACCCCTCCACTTT
CASCSSGWDSPLHF
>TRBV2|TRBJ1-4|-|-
TGTGCCAGCAAAGGAGAGGGAGGCGCTAATGAAAAACTGTTTTTT
CASKGEGGANEKLFF
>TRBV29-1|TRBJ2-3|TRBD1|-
TGCAGCGTTGGCAGGGGGTTAAGCACAGATACGCAGTATTTT
CSVGRGLSTDTQYF
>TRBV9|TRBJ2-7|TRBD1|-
TGTGCCAGCAGTTCTTCCCTCGACAGGGGAGGCTACGAGCAGTACTTC
CASSSSLDRGGYEQYF
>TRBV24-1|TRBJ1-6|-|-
TGTGCCACCAGTGACCATCCAGATAATTCACCCCTCCACTTT
CATSDHPDNSPLHF
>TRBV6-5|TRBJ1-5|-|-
TGTGCCAGCAGTTACAAGGGGGCCCAGCATTTT
CASSYKGAQHF
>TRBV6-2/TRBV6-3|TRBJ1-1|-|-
TGTGCCAGCAGTTACAGACAGATGAACACTGAAGCTTTCTTT
CASSYRQMNTEAFF
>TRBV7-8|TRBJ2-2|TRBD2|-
TGTGCCAGCAGCTTAGAGTCGTCTAGCGGGGGGCGCGGGGAGCTGTTTTTT
CASSLESSSGGRGELFF
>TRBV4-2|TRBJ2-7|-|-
TGTGCCAGCAGCCAAGGCGCTATGGCTAGGGGGGAGCAGTACTTC
CASSQGAMARGEQYF
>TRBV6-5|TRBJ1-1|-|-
TGTGCCAGCAGGCGGGGGAACACTGAAGCTTTCTTT
CASRRGNTEAFF
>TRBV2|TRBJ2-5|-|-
TGTGCCAGCAGTGAATTGGGCGTCCGACAAGAGACCCAGTACTTC
CASSELGVRQETQYF
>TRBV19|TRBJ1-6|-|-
TGTGCCAGTAGTAGAACCACAGGGATTGATTCACCCCTCCACTTT
CASSRTTGIDSPLHF
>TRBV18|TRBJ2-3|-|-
TGTGCCAGCTCACCGGACAGAACAATTAGCACAGATACGCAGTATTTT
CASSPDRTISTDTQYF
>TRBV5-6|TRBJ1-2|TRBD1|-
TGTGCCAGCAGCTTGGCCGGGACAGGGAATGGCTACACCTTC
CASSLAGTGNGYTF
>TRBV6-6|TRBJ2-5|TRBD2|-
TGTGCCAGCAGTCGCCTTGGACTAGCCGGTCCTCGGGAGACCCAGTACTTC
CASSRLGLAGPRETQYF
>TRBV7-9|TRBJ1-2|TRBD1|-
TGTGCCAGCAGCCCTCGGACAGGATCCTATGGCTACACCTTC
CASSPRTGSYGYTF
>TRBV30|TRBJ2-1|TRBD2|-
TGTGCCTGGAGTCATTGGACTAGCCAATGGGGGAGAGTCGATGAGCAGTTCTTC
CAWSHWTSQWGRVDEQFF
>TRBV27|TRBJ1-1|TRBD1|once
TGTGCCAGCAGTCGGGACAGGAACACTGAAGCTTTCTTT
CASSRDRNTEAFF
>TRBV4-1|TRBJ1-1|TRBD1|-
TGCGCCAGCAGCCATGGGACAGTTGAAGCTTTCTTT
CASSHGTVEAFF
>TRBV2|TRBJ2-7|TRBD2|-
TGTGCCAGCAGTGAATCCCTTCCCCACTCGGGACTAGACGAGCAGTACTTC
CASSESLPHSGLDEQYF
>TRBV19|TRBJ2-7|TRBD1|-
TGTGCCAGTAGGACGACAGGGGCCTACGAGCAGTACTTC
CASRTTGAYEQYF
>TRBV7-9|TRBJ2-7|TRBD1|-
TGTGCCAGCAGCTTGGGACAGGGGATCCACGAGCAGTACTTC
CASSLGQGIHEQYF
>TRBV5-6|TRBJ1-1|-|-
TGTGCCAGCAGCCTTTCCGGGACTGAAGCTTTCTTT
CASSLSGTEAFF
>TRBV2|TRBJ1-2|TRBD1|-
TGTGCCAGCAGAACAGGGGGCGCCGGGGGCTACACCTTC
CASRTGGAGGYTF
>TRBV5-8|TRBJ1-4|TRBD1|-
TGTGCCAGCAGCTTCGGCCCGGGACAGAAGAATGAAAAACTGTTTTTT
CASSFGPGQKNEKLFF
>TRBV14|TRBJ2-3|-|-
TGTGCCAGCAGCCAAGATCGACTGATCACAGATACGCAGTATTTT
CASSQDRLITDTQYF
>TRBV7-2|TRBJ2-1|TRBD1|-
TGTGCCAGCAGCTTGGGACAGGACAATGAGCAGTTCTTC
CASSLGQDNEQFF
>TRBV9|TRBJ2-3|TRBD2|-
TGTGCCAGCAGCGTAACTGGCGGGGGGTCAGATGGCACAGATACGCAGTATTTT
CASSVTGGGSDGTDTQYF
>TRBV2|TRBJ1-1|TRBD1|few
TGTGCCAGCAGTCCGACAGGGGTCACTGAAGCTTTCTTT
CASSPTGVTEAFF
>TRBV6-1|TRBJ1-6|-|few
TGTGCCAGCAGTGAAACTCGCTCGGCAGGGTGGGTTTCACCCCTCCACTTT
CASSETRSAGWVSPLHF
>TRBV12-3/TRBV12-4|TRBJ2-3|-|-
TGTGCCAGCAGTCAGACTAGTGCGGATACGCAGTATTTT
CASSQTSADTQYF
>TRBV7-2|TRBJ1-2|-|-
TGTGCCAGCAGCTTACAGGGGTATCTCTATGGCTACACCTTC
CASSLQGYLYGYTF
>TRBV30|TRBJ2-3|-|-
TGTGCCTGGAGGGTAGCTGGGACAGATACGCAGTATTTT
CAWRVAGTDTQYF
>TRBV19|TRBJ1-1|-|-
TGTGCCAGTAGTTACAGGGAGGGGAACACTGAAGCTTTCTTT
CASSYREGNTEAFF
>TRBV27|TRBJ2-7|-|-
TGTGCCAGCAGACTAACAGGGTCGAGGGAGCAGTACTTC
CASRLTGSREQYF
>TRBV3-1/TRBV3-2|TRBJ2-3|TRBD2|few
TGTGCCAGCAGCCCAGCGGGGCCCCGGGGCACAGATACGCAGTATTTT
CASSPAGPRGTDTQYF
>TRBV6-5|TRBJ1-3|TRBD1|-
TGTGCCAGCAGTTTCGGGACAGGGTTAACTGGAAACACCATATATTTT
CASSFGTGLTGNTIYF
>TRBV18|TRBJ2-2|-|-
TGTGCCAGCTCACCACTCGCCGGGGAGCTGTTTTTT
CASSPLAGELFF
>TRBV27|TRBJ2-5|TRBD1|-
TGTGCCAGCAGTTTTGTCAGGGGGCAAGAGACCCAGTACTTC
CASSFVRGQETQYF
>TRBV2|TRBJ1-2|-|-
TGTGCCAGCAGTGAAGCAGGACTCTCGTTCAGGGGCCGTGGCTACACCTTC
CASSEAGLSFRGRGYTF
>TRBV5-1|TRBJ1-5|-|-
TGCGCCAGCAGCTCAACAGGAGAGCAGCCCCAGCATTTT
CASSSTGEQPQHF
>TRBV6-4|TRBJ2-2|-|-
TGTGCCAGCAGTGACCGGGGGTCCGGGGAGCTGTTTTTT
CASSDRGSGELFF
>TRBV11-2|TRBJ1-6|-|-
TGTGCCAGCAGCTTAGTGAGGGAAGATTCACCCCTCCACTTT
CASSLVREDSPLHF
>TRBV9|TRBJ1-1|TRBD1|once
TGTGCCAGCAGCGAGGGGACAGGGGCAGGGGGAGCTTTCTTT
CASSEGTGAGGAFF